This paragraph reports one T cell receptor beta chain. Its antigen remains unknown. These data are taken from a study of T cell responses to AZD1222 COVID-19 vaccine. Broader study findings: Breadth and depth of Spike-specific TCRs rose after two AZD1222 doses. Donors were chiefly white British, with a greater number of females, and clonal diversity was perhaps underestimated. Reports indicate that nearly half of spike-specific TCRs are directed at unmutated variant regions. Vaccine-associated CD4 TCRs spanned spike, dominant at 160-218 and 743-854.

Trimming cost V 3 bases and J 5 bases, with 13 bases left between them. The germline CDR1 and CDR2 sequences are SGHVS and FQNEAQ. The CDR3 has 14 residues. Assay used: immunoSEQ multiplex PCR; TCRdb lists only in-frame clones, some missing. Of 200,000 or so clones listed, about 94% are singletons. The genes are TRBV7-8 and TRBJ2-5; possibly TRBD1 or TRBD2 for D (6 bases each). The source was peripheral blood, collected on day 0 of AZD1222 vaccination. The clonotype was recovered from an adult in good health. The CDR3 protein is CASSLKRRGETQYF. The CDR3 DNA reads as TGTGCCAGCAGCTTGAAGCGGAGGGGGGAGACCCAGTACTTC.